The 24 T cell receptor beta chains below were found in one sample sequenced in a study of blood T cell repertoires in COVID-19. Generated by immunoSEQ multiplex PCR, the TCRdb table keeps only in-frame clones and is missing some. The repertoire holds fewer than 300,000 clones, with roughly 88% as singletons. The source material was PBMCs or T cells enriched from blood (not recorded which). Receptors originate from a woman between 25 and 40 years old who had recovered from COVID-19.

CDR3 nucleotides: TGCGCCAGCAGCTTGCTGGCCGATAATTCACCCCTCCACTTT. Translated, it gives CASSLLADNSPLHF. The chain carries TRBV5-1 and TRBJ1-6, with D uncertain. CDR1 SGHRS and CDR2 YFSETQ come from the germline V gene. The V and J ends lost 1 base and 5 bases respectively, with 7 bases between them. The CDR3 length is 14 residues.

The V call is TRBV18, the J call TRBJ1-1; D gene unclear. The germline V gene encodes CDR1 KGHSH and CDR2 LQKENI. The CDR3 loop spans 14 amino acids. Trimming shortened V by 3 bases and J by 4 bases, and 12 bases separated the two germline ends. CDR3 coding DNA: TGTGCCAGCTCACCGATCCCCGGTCTCACTGAAGCTTTCTTT. Translated: CASSPIPGLTEAFF.

The chain uses TRBV4-1 and TRBJ1-6; 9 positions agree with TRBD1. Germline V gene sequence: CDR1 MGHRA, CDR2 YSYEKL. This CDR3 comprises 17 residues. With 4 bases clipped from V and 5 bases from J, the junction kept 9 bases outside the gene matches. CDR3 sequence reads: CASSRIPGQGDNSPLHF. CDR3 bases: TGCGCCAGCAGCCGGATCCCGGGACAGGGAGATAATTCACCCCTCCACTTT.

The rearrangement joins TRBV28 to TRBJ1-5, with D perhaps TRBD1 (6 bases). Germline V gene sequence: CDR1 MDHEN, CDR2 SYDVKM. The germline V and J ends were trimmed by 10 bases and 6 bases, with 28 bases remaining between them. The CDR3 length is 17 residues. The CDR3 DNA is TGTGCCATCGACATGGCAGGGGCGCCGGCAGGGAGTCAGCCCCAGCATTTT. It codes for CAIDMAGAPAGSQPQHF. Filled out from reference TRBV28 and TRBJ1-5, the complete variable domain reads DVKVTQSSRYLVKRTGEKVFLECVQDMDHENMFWYRQDPGLGLRLIYFSYDVKMKEKGDIPEGYSVSREKKERFSLILESASTNQTSMYLCAIDMAGAPAGSQPQHFGDGTRLSIL.

This clone appeared a few times. The gene calls are TRBV27 and TRBJ1-1; D gene uncertain. V was pared by 1 base and J by 7 bases, with 10 bases between. The CDR3 is 13 amino acids. The germline gives CDR1 MNHEY, CDR2 SMNVEV (reference sequence). The CDR3 sequence is CASSLFSADEAFF. CDR3 DNA: TGTGCCAGCAGTTTATTTTCGGCGGATGAAGCTTTCTTT.

J is TRBJ1-3 and V is TRBV28; D gene unclear. Germline lookup yields CDR1 MDHEN and CDR2 SYDVKM. V was cut by 1 base and J by 8 bases, with 9 bases left in between. The CDR3 is made up of 13 amino acids. The DNA for the CDR3 is TGTGCCAGCAGTTTATACAAGAGGGACACCATATATTTT. This sequence encodes CASSLYKRDTIYF.

V and J are TRBV28 and TRBJ1-5, with TRBD1 identical over 7 bases. CDR3 length: 15 amino acids. The V segment lost 3 bases and the J segment 6 bases; nucleotides outside the gene matches: 8. Germline assignment: CDR1 MDHEN and CDR2 SYDVKM. CDR3 in amino acids: CASSFSITGAQPQHF. In DNA form, the CDR3 reads TGTGCCAGCAGTTTTAGTATAACAGGGGCTCAGCCCCAGCATTTT.

This clone was seen once. The chain recombines TRBV19 with TRBJ2-1, with D possibly being TRBD2 (5 bases). Germline CDR1 and CDR2: LNHDA and SQIVND (reference sequence). The CDR3 length is 15 residues. Trimming left V 2 bases short and J 0 bases short, with 8 bases between. The CDR3 coding sequence is TGTGCCAGTAGTATAATAGCGACCTCCTACAATGAGCAGTTCTTC. Translated: CASSIIATSYNEQFF.

The chain combines TRBV6-4 with TRBJ1-1, with TRBD1 identical over 12 bases. V lost 3 bases to trimming and J lost 10 bases; unmatched junction nucleotides: 9. The CDR3 covers 15 residues. Germline CDR1 is MRHNA and CDR2 is SNTAGT. The DNA of the CDR3 is TGTGCCAGCAGTGATTCCGGGACAGGGGGCTCTCGAGCTTTCTTT. Translation gives CASSDSGTGGSRAFF.

The chain combines TRBV4-1 with TRBJ2-3; 16 bases agree with TRBD2. Germline V gives CDR1 MGHRA, CDR2 YSYEKL. The V segment lost 4 bases and the J segment 3 bases; nucleotides outside the gene matches: 7. The CDR3 spans 18 residues. The CDR3 nucleotides are TGCGCCAGCAGCCCGGGACTAGCGGGAGGGCCGGAAACAGATACGCAGTATTTT. Residues: CASSPGLAGGPETDTQYF.

As regards this clone: The same CDR3 arises from other DNA sequences in this sample as well. V usage is TRBV7-9 and J usage is TRBJ1-2, with TRBD1 matching 7 bases. Germline-derived CDR1 and CDR2 are SEHNR and FQNEAQ (reference sequence). Unmatched junction bases numbered 4, after V lost 4 bases and J lost 5 bases. CDR3 size: 13 residues. In nucleotides, the CDR3 is TGTGCCAGCAGCTCCGGGACAGATTATGGCTACACCTTC. It specifies CASSSGTDYGYTF.

This clone was observed a few times. The chain recombines TRBV7-2 with TRBJ1-1; maybe TRBD1 (5 bases). Trimming shortened V by 0 bases and J by 0 bases, and 11 bases separated the two germline ends. The CDR3 is 16 residues long. From germline, CDR1 is SGHTA and CDR2 FQGNSA. The CDR3 spells CASSLAVTDLNTEAFF. The CDR3, as DNA: TGTGCCAGCAGCTTAGCTGTGACAGATCTGAACACTGAAGCTTTCTTT.

This clone was detected a few times. CDR3 DNA sequence: TGTGCCAGCAGCACGGGACTAGCGGGATTAAGATACAATGAGCAGTTCTTC. This encodes CASSTGLAGLRYNEQFF. The genes are TRBV11-2 and TRBJ2-1; TRBD2 aligns across 13 bases. In germline, CDR1 is SGHAT, CDR2 FQNNGV. V lost 5 bases and J lost 4; bases outside the gene matches: 8. The CDR3 runs 17 residues.

The rearrangement joins TRBV29-1 to TRBJ2-2; 7 bases fit TRBD1. Trimming at V came to 6 bases and at J to 3 bases, leaving 4 bases not matched to a gene. Germline CDR1 SQVTM, CDR2 ANQGSEA. The CDR3 is 13 amino acids. CDR3 region: CSVETGDTGELFF. The CDR3 region has the DNA TGCAGCGTCGAAACAGGGGACACCGGGGAGCTGTTTTTT.

This clone was seen just once. The chain recombines TRBV14 with TRBJ1-1; D gene unclear. Germline values: CDR1 SGHDN, CDR2 FVKESK. The CDR3 totals 14 residues. The ends were cut back, 1 base at V and 5 bases at J, with 11 bases in the middle. DNA for the CDR3: TGTGCCAGCAGCCAAGTTCACGGAGTTACTGAAGCTTTCTTT. It is translated as CASSQVHGVTEAFF.

The CDR3 reads CASSSSTSTEYGYTF. CDR3 DNA: TGTGCCAGCAGTTCTAGCACCTCTACTGAGTATGGCTACACCTTC. The chain recombines TRBV28 with TRBJ1-2; D is undetermined. The CDR3 length is 15 residues. V lost 4 bases and J 5 bases, leaving 17 bases between the germline ends. Germline V lookup: CDR1 MDHEN, CDR2 SYDVKM.

About this clone itself: In the same sample, other DNA sequences code for this CDR3. This chain uses TRBV7-2 with TRBJ2-3; perhaps TRBD1 as D (5 bases). This CDR3 has 12 amino acids. V was pared by 5 bases and J by 3 bases, with 6 bases between. Germline V gene sequence: CDR1 SGHTA, CDR2 FQGNSA. The CDR3: CASSTGTDTQYF. CDR3 DNA sequence: TGTGCCAGCAGCACAGGAACAGATACGCAGTATTTT. The variable domain in full, completed from reference TRBV7-2 and TRBJ2-3, reads GAGVSQSPSNKVTEKGKDVELRCDPISGHTALYWYRQSLGQGLEFLIYFQGNSAPDKSGLPSDRFSAERTGGSVSTLTIQRTQQEDSAVYLCASSTGTDTQYFGPGTRLTVL.

V gene TRBV19 combines with J gene TRBJ1-1, with 8 bases aligning to TRBD1. V was clipped by 5 bases and J by 0 bases; unmatched bases: 8. This CDR3 contains 16 residues. Per germline, CDR1 LNHDA and CDR2 SQIVND (reference sequence). The CDR3 DNA sequence: TGTGCCAGTAGTGTACAGGGGGAGGAAGTGAACACTGAAGCTTTCTTT. Its protein is CASSVQGEEVNTEAFF.

Regarding this clone: The same CDR3 arises from other DNA sequences in this sample as well. The chain uses TRBV6-5 and TRBJ1-2; D remains ambiguous. The ends were cut back, 5 bases at V and 3 bases at J, with 10 bases in the middle. Germline V CDR1 and CDR2: MNHEY, SVGAGI. The CDR3 is 13 residues long. The CDR3 here is CASSPDIYYGYTF. Here the CDR3 DNA reads TGTGCCAGCAGTCCAGACATCTACTATGGCTACACCTTC.

This clone was recorded only once. This chain links TRBV2 with TRBJ1-5, with TRBD1 matching 7 bases. V shed 6 bases and J 0 bases; nucleotides not matched to a gene: 5. The CDR3 is 15 amino acids. The germline gives CDR1 SNHLY, CDR2 FYNNEI. DNA for the CDR3: TGTGCCAGCAGCCTAGGACAGGTTAGCAATCAGCCCCAGCATTTT. Its translation: CASSLGQVSNQPQHF.

V gene TRBV24-1 combines with J gene TRBJ2-3; a possible D gene is TRBD1 (6 bases). This CDR3 spans 15 amino acids. V was clipped by 0 bases and J by 4 bases, with 10 bases between them. CDR1 and CDR2 from the germline V gene are KGHDR and SFDVKD. CDR3 loop: CATSDLFRGADTQYF. Written as DNA, the CDR3 is TGTGCCACCAGTGATTTGTTCAGGGGCGCAGATACGCAGTATTTT.

The chain links TRBV27 to TRBJ2-6, with D possibly TRBD2 on 5 matching bases. Germline CDR1 is MNHEY and CDR2 is SMNVEV (reference sequence). CDR3 length: 16 amino acids. V was cut by 5 bases and J by 1 base, with 12 bases left in between. The CDR3 region has the DNA TGTGCCAGCAGTCCGAGGACTGGTTCTGGGGCCAACGTCCTGACTTTC. Translation: CASSPRTGSGANVLTF.

The V call is TRBV9, the J call TRBJ2-2, with D perhaps TRBD1 (5 bases). This CDR3 has 16 amino acids. Germline values: CDR1 SGDLS, CDR2 YYNGEE. Deletions cut 4 bases from V and 8 bases from J, with 21 bases between. The CDR3 DNA sequence: TGTGCCAGCAGCTCAATAAGGACATCCCCTGGTGGGGAGCTGTTTTTT. Translated: CASSSIRTSPGGELFF.

The chain links TRBV6-5 to TRBJ2-7, with 8 bases fitting TRBD1. Germline loops: CDR1 MNHEY, CDR2 SVGAGI. Trimming cost V 6 bases and J 6 bases; bases outside gene matches: 10. The CDR3 loop spans 14 amino acids. The CDR3: CASSPDRGSREQYF. The CDR3 region has the DNA TGTGCCAGCAGCCCAGACAGGGGCTCGCGCGAGCAGTACTTC.